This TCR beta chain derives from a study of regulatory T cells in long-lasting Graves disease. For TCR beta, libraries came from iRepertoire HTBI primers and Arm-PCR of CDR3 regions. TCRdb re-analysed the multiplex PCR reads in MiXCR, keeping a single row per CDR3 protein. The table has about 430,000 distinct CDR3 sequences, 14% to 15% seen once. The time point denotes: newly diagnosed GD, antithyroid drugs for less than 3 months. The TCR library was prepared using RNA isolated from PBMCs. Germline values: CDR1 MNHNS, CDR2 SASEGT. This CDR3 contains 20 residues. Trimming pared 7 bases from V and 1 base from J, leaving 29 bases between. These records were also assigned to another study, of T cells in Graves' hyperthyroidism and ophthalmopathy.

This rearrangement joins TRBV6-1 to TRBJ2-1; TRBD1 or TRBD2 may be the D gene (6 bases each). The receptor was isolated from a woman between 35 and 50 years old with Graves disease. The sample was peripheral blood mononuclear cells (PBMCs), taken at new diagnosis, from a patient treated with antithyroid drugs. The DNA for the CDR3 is TGTGCCAGCAAACTTCTGCGTGTGCACGGGTGGGGGGCATCCTACAATGAGCAGTTCTTC. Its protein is CASKLLRVHGWGASYNEQFF.